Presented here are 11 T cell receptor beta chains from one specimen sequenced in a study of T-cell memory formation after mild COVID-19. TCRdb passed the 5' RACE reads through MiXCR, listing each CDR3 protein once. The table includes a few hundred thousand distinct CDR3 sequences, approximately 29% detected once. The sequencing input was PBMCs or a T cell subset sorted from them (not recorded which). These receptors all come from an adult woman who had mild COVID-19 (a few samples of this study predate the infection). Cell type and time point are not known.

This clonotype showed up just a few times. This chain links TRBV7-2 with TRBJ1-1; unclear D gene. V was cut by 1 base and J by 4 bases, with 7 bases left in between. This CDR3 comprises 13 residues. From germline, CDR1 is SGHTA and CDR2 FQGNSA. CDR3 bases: TGTGCCAGCAGCTTAGATCCGGGCACTGAAGCTTTCTTT. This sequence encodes CASSLDPGTEAFF.

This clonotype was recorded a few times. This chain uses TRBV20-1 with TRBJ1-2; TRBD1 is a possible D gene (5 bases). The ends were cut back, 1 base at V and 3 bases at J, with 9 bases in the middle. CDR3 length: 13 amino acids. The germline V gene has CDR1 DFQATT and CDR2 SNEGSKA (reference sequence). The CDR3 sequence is CSARVQGYYGYTF. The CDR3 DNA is TGCAGTGCTAGAGTCCAGGGTTACTATGGCTACACCTTC.

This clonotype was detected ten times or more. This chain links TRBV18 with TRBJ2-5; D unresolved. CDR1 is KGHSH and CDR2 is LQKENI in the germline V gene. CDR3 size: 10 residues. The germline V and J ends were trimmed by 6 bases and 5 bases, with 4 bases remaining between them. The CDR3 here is CASSAETQYF. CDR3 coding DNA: TGTGCCAGCTCCGCCGAGACCCAGTACTTC.

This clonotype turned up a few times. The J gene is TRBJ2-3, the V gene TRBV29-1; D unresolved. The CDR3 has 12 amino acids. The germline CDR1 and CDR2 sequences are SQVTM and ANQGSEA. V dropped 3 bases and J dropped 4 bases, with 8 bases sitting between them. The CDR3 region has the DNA TGCAGCGTTGATACCACTTCAGATACGCAGTATTTT. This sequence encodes CSVDTTSDTQYF.

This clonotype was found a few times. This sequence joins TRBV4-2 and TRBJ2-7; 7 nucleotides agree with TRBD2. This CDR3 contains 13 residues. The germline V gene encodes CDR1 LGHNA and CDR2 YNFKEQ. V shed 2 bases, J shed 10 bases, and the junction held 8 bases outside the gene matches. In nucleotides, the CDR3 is TGTGCCAGCAGCCAACCTCCTGGAGCGGGACAGTACTTC. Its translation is CASSQPPGAGQYF.

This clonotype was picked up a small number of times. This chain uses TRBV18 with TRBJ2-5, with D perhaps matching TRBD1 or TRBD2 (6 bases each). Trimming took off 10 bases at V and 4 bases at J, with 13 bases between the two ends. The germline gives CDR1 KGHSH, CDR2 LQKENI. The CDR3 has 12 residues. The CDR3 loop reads CATRKGGETQYF. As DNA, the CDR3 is TGTGCCACCCGGAAGGGGGGAGAGACCCAGTACTTC.

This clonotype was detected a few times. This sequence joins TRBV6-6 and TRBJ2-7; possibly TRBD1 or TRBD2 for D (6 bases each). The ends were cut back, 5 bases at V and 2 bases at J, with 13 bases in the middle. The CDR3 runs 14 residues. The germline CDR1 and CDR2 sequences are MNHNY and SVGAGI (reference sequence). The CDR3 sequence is CASSRGGNTYEQYF. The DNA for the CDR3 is TGTGCCAGCAGTAGAGGGGGGAATACCTACGAGCAGTACTTC.

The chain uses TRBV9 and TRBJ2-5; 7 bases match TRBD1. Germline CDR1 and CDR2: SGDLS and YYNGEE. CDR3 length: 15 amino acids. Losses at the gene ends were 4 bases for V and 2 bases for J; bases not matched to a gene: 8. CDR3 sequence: CASSTRTGFQETQYF. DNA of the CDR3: TGTGCCAGCAGCACAAGGACAGGTTTTCAAGAGACCCAGTACTTC.

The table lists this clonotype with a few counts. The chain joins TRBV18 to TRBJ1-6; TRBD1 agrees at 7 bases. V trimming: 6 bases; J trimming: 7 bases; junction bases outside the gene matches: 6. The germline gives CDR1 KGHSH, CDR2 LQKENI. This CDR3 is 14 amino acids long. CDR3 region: CASSPGTENSPLHF. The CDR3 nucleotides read TGTGCCAGCTCTCCCGGGACAGAGAATTCACCCCTCCACTTT.

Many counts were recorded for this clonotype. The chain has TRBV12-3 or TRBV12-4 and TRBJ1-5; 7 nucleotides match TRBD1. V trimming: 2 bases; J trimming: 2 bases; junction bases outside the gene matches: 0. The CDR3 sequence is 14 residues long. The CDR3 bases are TGTGCCAGCAGTTTAACAGGGGGCAATCAGCCCCAGCATTTT. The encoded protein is CASSLTGGNQPQHF.

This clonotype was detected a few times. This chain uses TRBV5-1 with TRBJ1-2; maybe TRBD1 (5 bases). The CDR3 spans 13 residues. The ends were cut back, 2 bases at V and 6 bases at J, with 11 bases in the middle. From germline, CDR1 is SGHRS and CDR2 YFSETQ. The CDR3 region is CASSFAGTDGYTF. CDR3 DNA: TGCGCCAGCAGCTTTGCAGGGACGGATGGCTACACCTTC.